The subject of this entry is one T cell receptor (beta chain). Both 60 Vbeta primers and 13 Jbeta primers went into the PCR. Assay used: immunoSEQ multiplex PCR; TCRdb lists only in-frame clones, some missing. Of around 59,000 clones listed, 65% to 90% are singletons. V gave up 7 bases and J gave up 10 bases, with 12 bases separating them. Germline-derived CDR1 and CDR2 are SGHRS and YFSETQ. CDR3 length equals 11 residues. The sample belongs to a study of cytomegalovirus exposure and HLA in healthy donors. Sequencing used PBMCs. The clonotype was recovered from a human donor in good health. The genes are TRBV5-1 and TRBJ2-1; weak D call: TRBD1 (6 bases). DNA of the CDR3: TGCGCCAGCCGAGACAGGAGCGAGCAGTTCTTC. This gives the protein CASRDRSEQFF.